This T cell receptor beta chain emerged from a study of cytomegalovirus exposure and HLA in healthy donors. Whole-study findings and limits: Per a later analysis, HLA-associated TCR beta chains showed more clonal expansion than other, equally common TCR beta chains. The only immune exposure information that was available was CMV serostatus.

Primers: 60 Vbeta forward and 13 Jbeta reverse. Produced via immunoSEQ multiplex PCR; TCRdb's table is partial and in-frame only. Of some 38,000 clones listed, roughly three quarters were seen once; the top ten hold approximately 3.5%. Germline assignment: CDR1 GTSNPN and CDR2 SVGIG (reference sequence). The length of the CDR3 is 12 residues. As regards this clone: No antigen is known for it.

Sequencing used PBMCs. The gene calls are TRBV30 and TRBJ1-1; tentative D call: TRBD1 (6 bases). The clonotype originates from a middle-aged man in good health and CMV-seronegative. This CDR3 reads CAGGRLNTEAFF. Here the CDR3 DNA reads TGTGCTGGGGGCCGCCTGAACACTGAAGCTTTCTTT.